The 27 T cell receptor beta chains below were found in one sample sequenced in a study of OX40 agonist ivuxolimab in advanced cancers. The protocol was immunoSEQ multiplex PCR, while the TCRdb copy is restricted to in-frame clones and leaves out a portion. The sample shows about 54,000 clones, approximately 93% of them seen only once. The sequenced sample was CD4+ or CD8+ T cells sorted from blood, obtained in a trial of the OX40 agonist ivuxolimab. The source is an adult with an advanced solid tumor such as melanoma, head and neck, liver or kidney cancer.

The rearrangement uses TRBV7-9 and TRBJ2-1, with TRBD1 identical over 9 bases. The CDR3 consists of 15 residues. Trimming at V came to 2 bases and at J to 6 bases, leaving 5 bases not matched to a gene. Germline V gene sequence: CDR1 SEHNR, CDR2 FQNEAQ (reference sequence). The CDR3 nucleotides are TGTGCCAGCAGCTTAACAGGGGGCGGGGGCAATGAGCAGTTCTTC. It yields the protein CASSLTGGGGNEQFF.

The V and J genes are TRBV5-1 and TRBJ1-2; tentatively, D is TRBD1 (5 bases). Deletions cut 2 bases from V and 4 bases from J, with 9 bases between. Germline-derived CDR1 and CDR2 are SGHRS and YFSETQ. The CDR3 length is 13 residues. This chain's CDR3 is CASSFDRAYGYTF. CDR3 DNA: TGCGCCAGCAGCTTCGACAGAGCCTATGGCTACACCTTC.

The chain uses TRBV28 and TRBJ2-7; D is uncertain. This CDR3 is built from 16 residues. The V end lost 6 bases, the J end lost 3 bases, and 21 bases lay between the germline ends. Germline V CDR1 and CDR2: MDHEN, SYDVKM. For the CDR3, the DNA is TGTGCCAGCAGATCCCATGGGCTTGACAATTACTACGAGCAGTACTTC. Its translation: CASRSHGLDNYYEQYF.

The chain links TRBV20-1 to TRBJ1-3; D remains unclear. The V and J ends lost 5 bases and 4 bases respectively, with 6 bases between them. Germline V gives CDR1 DFQATT, CDR2 SNEGSKA (reference sequence). The CDR3 spans 11 residues. CDR3 in amino acids: CSAPLGNTIYF. The CDR3 DNA reads TGCAGTGCTCCGCTGGGAAACACCATATATTTT.

The rearrangement uses TRBV19 and TRBJ1-5; D is uncertain. The V and J ends lost 7 bases and 8 bases respectively, with 18 bases between them. The CDR3 sequence is 14 residues long. CDR1 and CDR2 from the germline V gene are LNHDA and SQIVND (reference sequence). The CDR3 sequence: CASTLTRGQKPQHF. The CDR3 nucleotides are TGTGCCAGTACCCTTACACGGGGTCAGAAGCCCCAGCATTTT.

This clone occurred once. This chain joins TRBV5-1 and TRBJ2-5; D may be TRBD2 (6 bases). The CDR3 is 14 amino acids. Germline lookup yields CDR1 SGHRS and CDR2 YFSETQ. The V and J ends lost 0 bases and 5 bases respectively, with 11 bases between them. CDR3 loop: CASSLGEAGETQYF. In nucleotides, the CDR3 is TGCGCCAGCAGCTTGGGGGAGGCGGGTGAGACCCAGTACTTC.

The V gene is TRBV2, the J gene TRBJ1-6; a weak D match, TRBD1 (5 bases). V was trimmed by 6 bases and J by 3 bases, leaving 9 bases between them. The CDR3 is 14 residues long. CDR1 and CDR2 from the germline V gene are SNHLY and FYNNEI. The CDR3 is CASRDTFYNSPLHF. In DNA, the CDR3 is TGTGCCAGCAGGGACACCTTCTATAATTCACCCCTCCACTTT.

This sequence joins TRBV10-2 and TRBJ1-1; TRBD1 matches 8 bases. Trimming at V came to 8 bases and at J to 5 bases, leaving 7 bases not matched to a gene. The CDR3 is 13 residues long. Germline V gene sequence: CDR1 WSHSY, CDR2 SAAADI. The CDR3 spells CASARTGRTEAFF. The CDR3 nucleotides are TGCGCCAGCGCAAGGACAGGGAGAACTGAAGCTTTCTTT.

CDR3 coding DNA: TGTGCCAGCAGCTCCGGTGGGGACTTCTTCACAGATACGCAGTATTTT. It translates to CASSSGGDFFTDTQYF. This chain links TRBV11-3 with TRBJ2-3, with D maybe TRBD2 (6 bases). The germline V gene encodes CDR1 SGHNT and CDR2 YENEEA. This CDR3 comprises 16 residues. Trimming pared 4 bases from V and 2 bases from J, leaving 16 bases between. Supplemented by reference TRBV11-3 and TRBJ2-3, the full variable domain reads EAGVVQSPRYKIIEKKQPVAFWCNPISGHNTLYWYLQNLGQGPELLIRYENEEAVDDSQLPKDRFSAERLKGVDSTLKIQPAELGDSAVYLCASSSGGDFFTDTQYFGPGTRLTVL.

V is TRBV9 and J is TRBJ1-2, with D perhaps matching TRBD1 (5 bases). Trimming shortened V by 2 bases and J by 0 bases, and 8 bases separated the two germline ends. The CDR3 loop spans 14 amino acids. Germline values: CDR1 SGDLS, CDR2 YYNGEE. The CDR3 region is CASSVSGTNYGYTF. DNA of the CDR3: TGTGCCAGCAGCGTTTCAGGGACTAACTATGGCTACACCTTC.

The rearrangement uses TRBV6-5 and TRBJ1-2; 7 nucleotides agree with TRBD1. Trimming cost V 0 bases and J 5 bases; bases outside gene matches: 6. Germline lookup yields CDR1 MNHEY and CDR2 SVGAGI. This CDR3 has 15 residues. CDR3 region: CASSYSDRVGYGYTF. As DNA, the CDR3 is TGTGCCAGCAGTTACTCCGACAGGGTAGGATATGGCTACACCTTC.

The chain is built from TRBV11-2 and TRBJ2-7; 13 bases fit TRBD2. The CDR3 loop spans 14 amino acids. Germline V lookup: CDR1 SGHAT, CDR2 FQNNGV. With V trimmed by 3 bases and J by 5 bases, 1 base remained unmatched. CDR3 amino acids: CASSFTSGRDEQYF. DNA for the CDR3: TGTGCCAGCAGCTTTACTAGCGGGAGGGACGAGCAGTACTTC.

This chain connects TRBV7-8 to TRBJ1-2; TRBD1 matches 8 bases. With V trimmed by 4 bases and J by 5 bases, 9 bases remained unmatched. Germline V gives CDR1 SGHVS, CDR2 FQNEAQ. This CDR3 comprises 15 residues. CDR3 DNA: TGTGCCAGCAGCTCGAATCAGGGGGCCGGGTATGGCTACACCTTC. Amino acid sequence: CASSSNQGAGYGYTF.

The CDR3 spells CASSEKGQLPYEQYF. For the CDR3, the DNA is TGTGCCAGCAGTGAAAAGGGACAGCTCCCCTACGAGCAGTACTTC. The chain couples TRBV7-2 to TRBJ2-7; 7 bases are shared with TRBD1. Germline V gene lookup returns CDR1 SGHTA and CDR2 FQGNSA. The CDR3 is 15 residues long. V shed 6 bases and J 2 bases; nucleotides not matched to a gene: 10.

The chain recombines TRBV5-1 with TRBJ2-6, with D uncertain. The CDR3 covers 15 residues. V lost 3 bases, J lost 1 base, and 8 bases lay in between. Germline assignment: CDR1 SGHRS and CDR2 YFSETQ. CDR3 region: CASSSSTSGANVLTF. The CDR3 region has the DNA TGCGCCAGCAGCTCCTCGACTTCTGGGGCCAACGTCCTGACTTTC.

Remarks on this clone: One end of the junction does not line up with germline, which may come from a read error. This sample includes further DNA sequences coding for the same CDR3. The chain uses TRBV2 and TRBJ1-5; 7 bases align to TRBD1. The germline gives CDR1 SNHLY, CDR2 FYNNEI. The CDR3 is 15 residues long. The CDR3 DNA sequence: TGTGCCAGCAGAGATCCGAGGGGGCGTGATCAACCCCAGCATTTT. It codes for CASRDPRGRDQPQHF. Looking up the rest from reference TRBV2 and TRBJ1-5 gives the full variable domain: EPEVTQTPSHQVTQMGQEVILRCVPISNHLYFYWYRQILGQKVEFLVSFYNNEISEKSEIFDDQFSVERPDGSNFTLKIRSTKLEDSAMYFCASRDPRGRDQPQHFGDGTRLSIL.

The chain carries TRBV28 and TRBJ1-1; D remains ambiguous. V shed 3 bases and J shed 1 base, with 6 bases lying between them. This CDR3 has 13 amino acids. From germline, CDR1 is MDHEN and CDR2 SYDVKM. The chain's CDR3 is CASSFGWNTEAFF. The CDR3 coding sequence is TGTGCCAGCAGTTTCGGCTGGAACACTGAAGCTTTCTTT.

The chain combines TRBV2 with TRBJ2-2; D unresolved. Between the trimmed V and J ends, which lost 4 bases and 6 bases, there was a span of 9 bases. The CDR3 length is 13 residues. Germline assignment: CDR1 SNHLY and CDR2 FYNNEI. CDR3 sequence reads: CASSVYIPGELFF. Written as DNA, the CDR3 is TGTGCCAGCAGTGTCTACATCCCCGGGGAGCTGTTTTTT.

The gene calls are TRBV5-1 and TRBJ2-6, with 7 bases lining up with TRBD1. CDR3 length: 17 residues. V shed 7 bases, J shed 3 bases, and the junction held 13 bases outside the gene matches. Germline CDR1 and CDR2: SGHRS and YFSETQ. The CDR3 region is CASQSLAGGSGANVLTF. The CDR3 nucleotides are TGCGCCAGCCAAAGTTTGGCAGGGGGAAGTGGGGCCAACGTCCTGACTTTC. The whole variable domain, filled in from reference TRBV5-1 and TRBJ2-6, reads KAGVTQTPRYLIKTRGQQVTLSCSPISGHRSVSWYQQTPGQGLQFLFEYFSETQRNKGNFPGRFSGRQFSNSRSEMNVSTLELGDSALYLCASQSLAGGSGANVLTFGAGSRLTVL.

J is TRBJ2-7 and V is TRBV7-2, with D maybe TRBD2 (5 bases). CDR1 is SGHTA, CDR2 FQGNSA, per germline. The CDR3 is 15 amino acids. V was cut by 6 bases and J by 5 bases, with 20 bases left in between. This chain's CDR3 is CASRPPALAVNEQYF. The CDR3 DNA sequence: TGTGCCAGCAGACCCCCGGCTCTAGCCGTTAACGAGCAGTACTTC. Drawing the rest from reference TRBV7-2 and TRBJ2-7, the complete variable domain is GAGVSQSPSNKVTEKGKDVELRCDPISGHTALYWYRQSLGQGLEFLIYFQGNSAPDKSGLPSDRFSAERTGGSVSTLTIQRTQQEDSAVYLCASRPPALAVNEQYFGPGTRLTVT.

Concerning this clone: One end of the junction varies from germline; a read error may be responsible. V and J are TRBV7-7 and TRBJ2-3; unclear D gene. Germline CDR1 and CDR2: SSHAT and FNYEAQ (reference sequence). The CDR3 has 15 amino acids. This CDR3 is CASSWTATFTDTQYF. The CDR3 DNA follows: TGTGCTAGCAGCTGGACCGCTACTTTCACAGATACGCAGTATTTT. Variable domain in full (rest from reference TRBV7-7 and TRBJ2-3): GAGVSQSPRYKVTKRGQDVTLRCDPISSHATLYWYQQALGQGPEFLTYFNYEAQPDKSGLPSDRFSAERPEGSISTLTIQRTEQRDSAMYRCASSWTATFTDTQYFGPGTRLTVL.

Here the CDR3 DNA reads TGTGCCAGCTCACCAGGGTTCTCGGGAGAGCAGTACTTC. Translating gives CASSPGFSGEQYF. The chain carries TRBV18 and TRBJ2-7; perhaps TRBD2 as D (5 bases). This CDR3 has 13 amino acids. Germline V gene data show CDR1 as KGHSH and CDR2 as LQKENI. V was clipped by 2 bases and J by 7 bases, with 12 bases between them.

The rearrangement links TRBV5-4 to TRBJ1-3; possible D gene TRBD1, 5 bases. Germline loops: CDR1 SGHNT, CDR2 YYREEE (reference sequence). V lost 3 bases and J 2 bases, leaving 9 bases between the germline ends. CDR3 length: 14 amino acids. The DNA for the CDR3 is TGTGCCAGCAGCTCGGGCAGGGCTGGAAACACCATATATTTT. It encodes CASSSGRAGNTIYF.

This clone has a single count. The genes are TRBV4-2 and TRBJ2-1, with D possibly TRBD2 on 6 matching bases. Trimming took 0 bases from V and 4 from J, leaving 13 bases between them. The CDR3 contains 16 residues. In germline, CDR1 is LGHNA, CDR2 YNFKEQ. The CDR3 protein is CASSQDPLARYNEQFF. CDR3 nucleotide sequence: TGTGCCAGCAGCCAAGATCCCCTAGCGCGATACAATGAGCAGTTCTTC.

The chain is built from TRBV19 and TRBJ2-6, with D hard to call. The CDR3 runs to 19 residues. V lost 5 bases and J 0 bases, leaving 20 bases between the germline ends. In germline, CDR1 is LNHDA, CDR2 SQIVND (reference sequence). CDR3 nucleotides: TGTGCCAGTAGTTCTCCTCCCCGGACGGGCCTCTCTGGGGCCAACGTCCTGACTTTC. As protein: CASSSPPRTGLSGANVLTF.

As to this clone: The same CDR3 arises from other DNA sequences in this sample as well. The gene calls are TRBV18 and TRBJ2-5; D is perhaps TRBD2 (6 bases). Trimming took off 6 bases at V and 5 bases at J, with 16 bases between the two ends. Per the germline V gene, CDR1 is KGHSH and CDR2 is LQKENI. The CDR3 sequence is 14 residues long. This CDR3 is CASSPGLLQETQYF. The CDR3 coding sequence is TGTGCCAGCTCCCCGGGACTCCTTCAGGAGACCCAGTACTTC.

V usage is TRBV19 and J usage is TRBJ1-2, with 8 positions matching TRBD1. The CDR3 is 15 residues long. Trimming cost V 4 bases and J 4 bases; bases outside gene matches: 8. Looked up from germline, CDR1 is LNHDA and CDR2 is SQIVND (reference sequence). CDR3 loop: CASSTLDREGYGYTF. The DNA of the CDR3 is TGTGCCAGTAGTACCTTGGACAGGGAGGGCTATGGCTACACCTTC.